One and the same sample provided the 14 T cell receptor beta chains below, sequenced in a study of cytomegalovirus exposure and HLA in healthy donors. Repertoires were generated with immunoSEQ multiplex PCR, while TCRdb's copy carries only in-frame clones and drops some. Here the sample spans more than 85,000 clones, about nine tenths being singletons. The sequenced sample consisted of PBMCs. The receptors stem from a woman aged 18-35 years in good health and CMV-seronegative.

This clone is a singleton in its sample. CDR3 coding DNA: TGTGCCAGCAGCGTAAGGACAGGGGGCCATGGCTACACCTTC. As protein: CASSVRTGGHGYTF. The rearrangement joins TRBV9 to TRBJ1-2; 11 bases are a match to TRBD1. The CDR3 runs to 14 residues. Germline CDR1 and CDR2: SGDLS and YYNGEE. V was pared by 1 base and J by 6 bases, with 2 bases of the junction left unmatched.

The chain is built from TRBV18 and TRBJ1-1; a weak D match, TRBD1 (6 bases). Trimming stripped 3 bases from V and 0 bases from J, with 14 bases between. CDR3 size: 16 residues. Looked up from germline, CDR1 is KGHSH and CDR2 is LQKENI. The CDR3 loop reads CASSPDVQGLNTEAFF. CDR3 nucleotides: TGTGCCAGCTCACCGGATGTACAGGGTTTGAACACTGAAGCTTTCTTT.

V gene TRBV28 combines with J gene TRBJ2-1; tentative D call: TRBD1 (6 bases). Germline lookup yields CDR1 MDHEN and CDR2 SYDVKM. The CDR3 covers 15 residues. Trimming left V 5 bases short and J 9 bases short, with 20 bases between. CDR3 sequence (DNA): TGTGCCAGCAGTCTCGGGGCCTTAGCCAGGGGTGAGCAGTTCTTC. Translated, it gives CASSLGALARGEQFF.

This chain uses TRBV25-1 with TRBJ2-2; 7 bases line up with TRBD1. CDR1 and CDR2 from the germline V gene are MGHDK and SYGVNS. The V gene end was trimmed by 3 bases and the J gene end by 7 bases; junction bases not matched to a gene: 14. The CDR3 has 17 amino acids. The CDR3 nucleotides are TGTGCCAGCAGTGACTACCGGGGCAGGGGGTGGGACGGGGAGCTGTTTTTT. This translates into CASSDYRGRGWDGELFF. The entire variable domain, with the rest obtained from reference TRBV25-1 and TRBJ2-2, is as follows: EADIYQTPRYLVIGTGKKITLECSQTMGHDKMYWYQQDPGMELHLIHYSYGVNSTEKGDLSSESTVSRIRTEHFPLTLESARPSHTSQYLCASSDYRGRGWDGELFFGEGSRLTVL.

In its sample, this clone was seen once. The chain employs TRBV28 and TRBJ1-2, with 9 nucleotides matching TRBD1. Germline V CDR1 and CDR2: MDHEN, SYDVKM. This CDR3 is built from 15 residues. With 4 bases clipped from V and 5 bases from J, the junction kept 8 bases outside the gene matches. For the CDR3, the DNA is TGTGCCAGCAGTTCGACAGGGGGGACAGGTTATGGCTACACCTTC. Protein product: CASSSTGGTGYGYTF.

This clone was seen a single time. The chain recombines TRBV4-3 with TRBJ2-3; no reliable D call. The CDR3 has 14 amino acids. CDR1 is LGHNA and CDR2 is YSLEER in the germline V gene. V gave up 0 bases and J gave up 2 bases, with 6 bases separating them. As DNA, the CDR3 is TGCGCCAGCAGCCAAGACATCCACACAGATACGCAGTATTTT. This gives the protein CASSQDIHTDTQYF.

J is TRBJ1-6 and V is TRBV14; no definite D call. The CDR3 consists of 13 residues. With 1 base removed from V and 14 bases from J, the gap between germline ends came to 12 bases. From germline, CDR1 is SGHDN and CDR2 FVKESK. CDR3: CASSQAPGSTLHF. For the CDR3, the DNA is TGTGCCAGCAGCCAAGCACCGGGGTCCACCCTCCACTTT.

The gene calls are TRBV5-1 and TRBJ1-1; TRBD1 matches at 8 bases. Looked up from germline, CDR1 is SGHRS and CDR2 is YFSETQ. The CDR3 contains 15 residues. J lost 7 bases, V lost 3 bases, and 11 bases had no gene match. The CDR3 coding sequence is TGCGCCAGCAGCTCAGAGGACAGGGCTGAGTATGAAGCTTTCTTT. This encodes CASSSEDRAEYEAFF.

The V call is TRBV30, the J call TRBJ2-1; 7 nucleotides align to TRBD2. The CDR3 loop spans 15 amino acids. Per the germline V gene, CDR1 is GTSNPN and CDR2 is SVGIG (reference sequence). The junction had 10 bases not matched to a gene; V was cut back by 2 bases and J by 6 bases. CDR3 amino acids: CAWSWGGSRLNEQFF. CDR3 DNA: TGTGCCTGGAGTTGGGGCGGGAGTCGTCTCAATGAGCAGTTCTTC.

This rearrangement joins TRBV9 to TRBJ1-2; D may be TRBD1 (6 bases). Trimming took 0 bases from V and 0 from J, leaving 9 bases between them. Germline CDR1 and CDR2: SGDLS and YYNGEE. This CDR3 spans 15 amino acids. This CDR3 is CASSVAAGANYGYTF. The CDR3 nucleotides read TGTGCCAGCAGCGTAGCCGCAGGGGCTAACTATGGCTACACCTTC.

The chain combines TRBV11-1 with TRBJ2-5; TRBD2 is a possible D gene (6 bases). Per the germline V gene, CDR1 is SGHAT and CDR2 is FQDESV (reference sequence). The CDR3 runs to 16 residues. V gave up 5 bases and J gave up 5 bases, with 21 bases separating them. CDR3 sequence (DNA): TGTGCCAGCAGCCCCCGCCCCGGGGGAGGTGAGGAGACCCAGTACTTC. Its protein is CASSPRPGGGEETQYF.

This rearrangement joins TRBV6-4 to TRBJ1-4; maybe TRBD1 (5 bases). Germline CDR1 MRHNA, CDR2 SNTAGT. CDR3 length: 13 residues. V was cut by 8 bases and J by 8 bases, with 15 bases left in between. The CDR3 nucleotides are TGTGCCAGCCCAGGGAGGAGGGGAGAAAAACTGTTTTTT. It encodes CASPGRRGEKLFF.

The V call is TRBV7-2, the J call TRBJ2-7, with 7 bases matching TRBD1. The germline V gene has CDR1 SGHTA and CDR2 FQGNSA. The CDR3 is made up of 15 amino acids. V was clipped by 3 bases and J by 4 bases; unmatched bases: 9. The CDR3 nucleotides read TGTGCCAGCAGCTTTGCCAGGGGGACACCTTACGAGCAGTACTTC. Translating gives CASSFARGTPYEQYF.

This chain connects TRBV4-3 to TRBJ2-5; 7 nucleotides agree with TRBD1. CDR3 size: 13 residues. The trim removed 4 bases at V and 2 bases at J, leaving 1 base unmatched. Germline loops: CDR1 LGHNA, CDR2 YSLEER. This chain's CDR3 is CASSRDRQETQYF. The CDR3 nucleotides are TGCGCCAGCAGCCGGGACAGACAAGAGACCCAGTACTTC.